This T cell receptor (beta chain) was observed in a study of post-analysis software for immune sequencing data (dated by TCRdb to 2015 to 2017). Study-level background: The recorded disease courses included relapsing-remitting, secondary progressive and progressive-relapsing multiple sclerosis, and some patients had no subtype annotation. Patient repertoires were compared against about twelve previously published healthy control repertoires from donors aged about 6 to 26 years. A subset of samples was prepared in parallel using single-end sample barcoding, then pooled and co-amplified after Illumina adapter ligation.

Library preparation was by PCR. The sequencing machine was an Illumina HiSeq 2500. Unique molecular identifiers were incorporated into TCR beta cDNA libraries to reduce PCR and sequencing biases. Every 1 to 10 million input T cells yielded around 500,000 cDNA molecules, meaning each molecule approximated one T cell. Patient libraries were prepared and sequenced with the same protocol used for the earlier healthy control dataset. Within a given batch, samples were prepared together, multiplexed and sequenced on the same HiSeq lane. For the original study's pipeline: Raw barcoded reads were processed with MIGEC, and single-read molecular identifier groups were discarded before consensus assembly and CDR3 extraction. Clonotype tables were post-analysed with VDJtools, normalizing diversity by down-sampling all datasets to the smallest sample size. In repertoire overlap clustering, CDR3 amino acid sequences, but not nucleotide sequences, were matched to correct batch-related cross-sample contamination. TCRdb trimmed public reads at Q25 via fastp, called clones via MiXCR and kept in-frame beta chains. Merged by CDR3 protein, the rows form single entries marked with the most common genes and DNA. The authors' filters were not applied to this entry. The sample yields 400,000 to 500,000 distinct CDR3 sequences; 30% to 40% were counted once. The ten most abundant clones make up approximately 7.7% of the sample.

The germline V gene (reference sequence) supplies CDR1 LGHDT and CDR2 YNNKEL. V and J lose 5 bases and 5 bases, and a span of 15 bases separates them. The CDR3 spans 14 residues, from the cysteine through the phenylalanine. The sequence is cut down to CDR3 DNA, 42 bases in frame from base 1. Overall results and qualifications from the work: Significantly lower normalized Chao1 diversity was found in multiple sclerosis patients than in controls, suggesting substantial peripheral T-cell clonal expansion. When samples were clustered directly using the F measure, samples prepared in the same batch co-clustered strongly, which prompted a batch-effect correction. About five TRBV segments, including TRBV5-6, TRBV5-1 and TRBV20-1, were significantly more frequent in patients than controls. The control group was slightly older than the multiple sclerosis patient group.

TCR beta repertoires were profiled from peripheral blood of about a dozen young patients with multiple sclerosis to demonstrate the VDJtools post-analysis software. The multiple sclerosis patients were children and adolescents between roughly 6 and 16 years of age. This clonotype was seen a few times. Its antigen is not yet known. Base quality data are lacking; no much larger clone is found one base away. The sequenced sample was blood. The clonotype comes from a girl aged 2-10 years with multiple sclerosis. Recombination joined TRBV3-1 with TRBJ1-1; a weak D assignment points to TRBD1 (6 bases agree). Here the CDR3 is given as CASSEISGETEAFF. The DNA sequence is as follows: TGTGCCAGCAGCGAAATATCAGGGGAAACTGAAGCTTTCTTT.